Reported below is one TCR beta chain. Its binding antigen is unknown. No clone much larger than this one lies a single base away; base qualities are absent. For the CD8 naive samples, CD45RO-negative cells were positively selected for CCR7, yielding a CD45RA+CCR7+ population from which TemRA cells were excluded. Donors were healthy HIV-negative adults with no recently reported acute infections or vaccinations. Every donor was a Caucasian adult living in Nashville, Tennessee, USA. After blood collection by leukapheresis, PBMCs were isolated using Ficoll-Histopaque density gradient centrifugation and then cryopreserved in the vapor phase of liquid nitrogen. Purity and quantity of every magnetically sorted T cell population were checked by analytical flow cytometry. Genomic DNA was isolated from each sorted fraction and quantified by UV absorbance on a Nanodrop 2000c. The record originates from a study of shared clonotypes between healthy human individuals (dated by TCRdb to the early 2020s). Regarding the study in general: A couple of women and three men aged 18 to 49 years were included in the cohort. For each donor, CD4 naive and CD4 memory were each run on three plates, CD8 naive on two plates, and CD8 memory on one plate. Blood TCR repertoires of about five healthy adults were deeply sequenced to estimate repertoire size and the extent of clonotype sharing between individuals. To increase sequencing depth and limit assay-specific biases, TCR repertoire library preparation and sequencing were carried out by different laboratories using diverse techniques. Between about 0.8 and 9 billion PBMCs per donor were obtained by leukapheresis. Study-wide conclusions, independent of this receptor: Higher generation probabilities were observed for clonotypes shared by all four sorted-subset donors than for non-shared clonotypes. Sampling was restricted to blood, and TCR repertoires in tissues likely differ from the TCR repertoires found in blood. Based on pairwise subsampling, the degree of clonotype sharing among donors was expected to be affected by sequencing depth. Incomplete sequencing was indicated by rarefaction of sorted-subset datasets, despite the large sequencing depth. Naive subsets generally had larger estimated clonotype richness than memory subsets did. The genetic and exposure-history diversity represented was limited by the small number of donors. Around 5% of naive CD4, 3.5% of naive CD8, approximately 2% of memory CD4, and less than 0.45% of memory CD8 clonotypes were shared across several donors.

Sequences MDHEN (CDR1) and SYDVKM (CDR2) are obtained from the germline V gene. Trimming removed 2 bases from V and 4 bases from J, leaving 15 bases between the germline ends. Reading from cysteine to phenylalanine, the CDR3 counts 16 amino acids. The CDR3 DNA has 48 bases and is translated from base 1. Using the deep immunoSEQ assay, multiplex PCR amplified TCR CDR3 regions from genomic DNA. Genomic DNA extracted from each cell subset was distributed evenly over all wells of several immunoSEQ 96-well plates, and each plate served as one replicate. Each replicate PCR for sorted subsets received roughly 200 ng genomic DNA, equal to about 30,000 T cell genomes. Purified libraries were quantified with a Qubit 3.0 fluorometer, sized on a Bioanalyzer 2100, and re-quantified with the KAPA Library Quantification kit. Every immunoSEQ 96-well plate was sequenced on a dedicated single-read 150-cycle Illumina NextSeq 550 flow cell. In the authors' own workflow: The immunoSEQ output contained only junctional sequences without quality scores, so filtering could not match that applied to full-length reads. Sequences were annotated with PyIR, a Python wrapper for IgBLAST v1.9, and V/J genes and CDR3 were assigned using IMGT germline references. Reads were removed for weak V/J assignments (E-value above 1e-6), missing CDR3, stop codons, out-of-frame junctions, or ambiguous translated residues. A V3J clonotype was defined by an identical inferred V gene, J gene, and CDR3 amino acid sequence. To compute the percentage overlap between repertoires, the number of shared unique clonotypes was divided by the size of the smaller repertoire. RTK rarefaction, the Chao1 estimator, and Recon v2.1 estimates of unobserved clonotypes were used to assess repertoire richness. Generation probabilities were computed with OLGA for all TCRbeta clonotypes obtained by the gDNA method from several donors. TCRdb carries this immuneACCESS record with in-frame sequences only. Its versions omit some clonotypes, under half of them owing to an unresolved V gene in the studies checked, with the rest unexplained. From that table come the V and J calls and clone size; the DNA was used to work out D and trimming. Present in this sample are hundreds of thousands of clones, about 96% of which were seen just once. The ten most abundant clones make up 0.11% of the sample.

The source material was naive CD8+ T cells sorted from blood. Explained via the paper, the cell subset or site label denotes: CD45RA+CCR7+. The receptor was isolated from a woman aged 30 to 39 in good health. The chain is encoded by TRBV28 joined to TRBJ2-1, and the D gene may be TRBD2, 7 bases matching. The DNA is TGTGCCAGCAGTTTAGGGGGGGCGGAAAGGTACAATGAGCAGTTCTTC. This is translated as CASSLGGAERYNEQFF. The full variable domain, with segments outside the CDR3 supplied by the reference TRBV28 and TRBJ2-1 proteins, appears as DVKVTQSSRYLVKRTGEKVFLECVQDMDHENMFWYRQDPGLGLRLIYFSYDVKMKEKGDIPEGYSVSREKKERFSLILESASTNQTSMYLCASSLGGAERYNEQFFGPGTRLTVL.